The 28 T cell receptor beta chains given below trace back to one sample, sequenced in a study of CD8 T cells in ankylosing spondylitis. TCRdb re-analysed the 5' RACE reads in MiXCR, keeping a single row per CDR3 protein. The sample gives more than 95,000 distinct CDR3 sequences, almost 8.5% of which show up once; 9.9% is in the top ten. The material sequenced was blood, either unsorted or a sorted T cell fraction (not recorded which). These receptors were taken from a male donor with ankylosing spondylitis or in good health (not recorded which).

The sample holds many counts of this clonotype. The chain recombines TRBV5-1 with TRBJ2-3; 10 nucleotides agree with TRBD2. The ends lost 4 bases at V and 6 bases at J; junction bases unmatched: 8. The length of the CDR3 is 15 residues. Germline V CDR1 and CDR2: SGHRS, YFSETQ. The CDR3 loop reads CASSQRPSGSDTQYF. The CDR3 DNA follows: TGCGCCAGCAGCCAGCGGCCTAGCGGGAGTGATACGCAGTATTTT.

This clonotype showed up many times. The V call is TRBV24-1, the J call TRBJ2-3, with 9 positions matching TRBD2. The germline gives CDR1 KGHDR, CDR2 SFDVKD. Losses at the gene ends were 5 bases for V and 4 bases for J; bases not matched to a gene: 9. The CDR3 sequence is 16 residues long. Written as DNA, the CDR3 is TGTGCCACCAGTGCCTCGGCAGCGGGAGGCCCAGATACGCAGTATTTT. This translates into CATSASAAGGPDTQYF.

This clonotype was seen repeatedly, ten times or more. The genes are TRBV30 and TRBJ2-7; 11 bases fit TRBD2. Germline-derived CDR1 and CDR2 are GTSNPN and SVGIG (reference sequence). The J segment lost 1 base and the V segment lost 5 bases, leaving 4 bases of the junction unmatched. The CDR3 has 14 residues. The CDR3 DNA follows: TGTGCCTGGGGTGGGACTAGCGGTTCCTACGAGCAGTACTTC. Amino acid sequence: CAWGGTSGSYEQYF.

This clonotype has just a few counts. This chain uses TRBV12-3 or TRBV12-4 with TRBJ2-7, with 7 bases identical to TRBD1. With 6 bases clipped from V and 6 bases from J, the junction kept 8 bases outside the gene matches. This CDR3 spans 13 amino acids. CDR3 amino acids: CASRWTGLGEQYF. In nucleotides, the CDR3 is TGTGCCAGCAGATGGACAGGATTAGGCGAGCAGTACTTC.

The chain joins TRBV20-1 to TRBJ1-6; maybe TRBD1 (5 bases). CDR1 and CDR2 (germline): DFQATT, SNEGSKA (reference sequence). This CDR3 is built from 17 residues. Trimming took 8 bases from V and 0 from J, leaving 20 bases between them. CDR3 sequence (DNA): TGCAGTTTCTGCCCCCAGGGACCCAGCTCCTATAATTCACCCCTCCACTTT. Its translation is CSFCPQGPSSYNSPLHF.

This clonotype was seen repeatedly, ten times or more. The J gene is TRBJ1-1, the V gene TRBV29-1; unclear D gene. This CDR3 has 13 residues. The germline V gene encodes CDR1 SQVTM and CDR2 ANQGSEA. Trimming pared 0 bases from V and 7 bases from J, leaving 12 bases between. The CDR3 coding sequence is TGCAGCGTTGAAGAGCCTGCTTACAGTGAAGCTTTCTTT. This codes for CSVEEPAYSEAFF.

This clonotype showed up many times. This chain links TRBV7-9 with TRBJ2-7; D unresolved. Trimming removed 2 bases from V and 3 bases from J, with 14 bases in between. CDR1 and CDR2 (germline): SEHNR, FQNEAQ (reference sequence). The CDR3 contains 15 residues. CDR3 DNA sequence: TGTGCCAGCAGCTTAAATCAGGCGATTTACTACGAGCAGTACTTC. It yields the protein CASSLNQAIYYEQYF.

Only a few counts were recorded for this clonotype. The V call is TRBV30, the J call TRBJ1-2; 8 bases fit TRBD1. Germline V gene sequence: CDR1 GTSNPN, CDR2 SVGIG (reference sequence). The CDR3 runs 13 residues. The ends lost 3 bases at V and 4 bases at J; junction bases unmatched: 4. CDR3 nucleotide sequence: TGTGCCTGGAGACCAGGGGGCGTCTATGGCTACACCTTC. It translates to CAWRPGGVYGYTF.

Sample share makes this clonotype medium-sized. The CDR3 here is CSVLGNSGQPQHF. CDR3 sequence (DNA): TGCAGCGTTCTTGGGAACTCCGGTCAGCCCCAGCATTTT. V is TRBV29-1 and J is TRBJ1-5; no firm D call. V lost 5 bases to trimming and J lost 6 bases, with 14 bases between them. The CDR3 loop spans 13 amino acids. CDR1 is SQVTM and CDR2 is ANQGSEA in the germline V gene.

This rearrangement joins TRBV7-9 to TRBJ2-2; no definite D call. There are 15 residues in the CDR3. V lost 3 bases and J 0 bases, leaving 8 bases between the germline ends. CDR1 and CDR2 from the germline V gene are SEHNR and FQNEAQ (reference sequence). The CDR3 loop reads CASSLGRSNTGELFF. The CDR3, as DNA: TGTGCCAGCAGCTTGGGTAGATCGAACACCGGGGAGCTGTTTTTT.

This clonotype was seen repeatedly, ten times or more. The J gene is TRBJ2-2, the V gene TRBV2; D is unclear. The V end was cut by 11 bases, the J end by 1 base, with 8 bases between. Germline assignment: CDR1 SNHLY and CDR2 FYNNEI. This CDR3 is built from 12 residues. The CDR3 DNA reads TGTGCCGCCACAGAGAACACCGGGGAGCTGTTTTTT. It translates to CAATENTGELFF.

This clonotype was recorded at least ten times. The chain uses TRBV2 and TRBJ2-1; D perhaps matches TRBD2 (6 bases). Germline CDR1 and CDR2: SNHLY and FYNNEI. V lost 6 bases and J lost 10, with 19 bases in between. This CDR3 spans 14 amino acids. The CDR3 nucleotides are TGTGCCAGCAGCCCCGGGCTACCTCGGGGGGAGCAGTTCTTC. This translates into CASSPGLPRGEQFF. The variable domain in full, completed from reference TRBV2 and TRBJ2-1, reads EPEVTQTPSHQVTQMGQEVILRCVPISNHLYFYWYRQILGQKVEFLVSFYNNEISEKSEIFDDQFSVERPDGSNFTLKIRSTKLEDSAMYFCASSPGLPRGEQFFGPGTRLTVL.

In this sample, this clonotype turned up a few times. Being one base from a much bigger clone, this may be a read error. V and J are TRBV29-1 and TRBJ2-3, with D possibly called TRBD1 or TRBD2 (6 bases each). Trimming left V 6 bases short and J 1 base short, with 23 bases between. Germline V gene data show CDR1 as SQVTM and CDR2 as ANQGSEA. CDR3 length: 17 residues. Here the CDR3 DNA reads TGCAGCGTGAGGGGGGCAGCCGGCGACGGAGGCACAGATACGCAGTATTTT. This codes for CSVRGAAGDGGTDTQYF.

This clonotype has a count of ten or more. The CDR3 DNA sequence: TGTGCCAGCAGCGAGCGAACCACCTTCGGCCTCCCCGGGGAGCTGTTTTTT. Translating gives CASSERTTFGLPGELFF. V is TRBV7-2 and J is TRBJ2-2; no clear D gene. This CDR3 has 17 residues. CDR1 and CDR2 (germline): SGHTA, FQGNSA. The V end lost 5 bases, the J end lost 6 bases, and 22 bases lay between the germline ends. The full variable domain, its missing parts supplied by reference TRBV7-2 and TRBJ2-2, is GAGVSQSPSNKVTEKGKDVELRCDPISGHTALYWYRQSLGQGLEFLIYFQGNSAPDKSGLPSDRFSAERTGGSVSTLTIQRTQQEDSAVYLCASSERTTFGLPGELFFGEGSRLTVL.

In this sample, this clonotype turned up once. This chain joins TRBV7-8 and TRBJ2-7; D unresolved. V lost 3 bases, J lost 3 bases, and 15 bases lay in between. The CDR3 has 15 amino acids. CDR1 and CDR2 from the germline V gene are SGHVS and FQNEAQ. The CDR3 bases are TGTGCCAGCAGCTTGCGCCGTATATCGAACTACGAGCAGTACTTC. Its translation: CASSLRRISNYEQYF. The full variable domain, completed using reference TRBV7-8 and TRBJ2-7, is GAGVSQSPRYKVAKRGQDVALRCDPISGHVSLFWYQQALGQGPEFLTYFQNEAQLDKSGLPSDRFFAERPEGSVSTLKIQRTQQEDSAVYLCASSLRRISNYEQYFGPGTRLTVT.

In its sample, this clonotype was seen many times. The chain carries TRBV12-3 or TRBV12-4 and TRBJ1-2; no definite D call. Between the trimmed V and J ends, which lost 2 bases and 0 bases, there was a span of 10 bases. The CDR3 length is 15 residues. Here the CDR3 reads CASSLNSAANYGYTF. DNA of the CDR3: TGTGCCAGCAGTTTAAACTCAGCAGCTAACTATGGCTACACCTTC.

In this sample, this clonotype turned up many times. This chain's CDR3 is CSVDGGKADTQYF. DNA of the CDR3: TGCAGCGTTGATGGCGGGAAGGCAGATACGCAGTATTTT. The chain couples TRBV29-1 to TRBJ2-3, with D tentatively TRBD2 (6 bases). CDR1 is SQVTM and CDR2 is ANQGSEA in the germline V gene. The germline V and J ends were trimmed by 3 bases and 4 bases, with 11 bases remaining between them. This CDR3 has 13 residues.

The table lists this clonotype with many counts. This chain links TRBV7-2 with TRBJ2-3, with no clear D. The germline V gene has CDR1 SGHTA and CDR2 FQGNSA. This CDR3 contains 14 residues. V was clipped by 0 bases and J by 0 bases, with 4 bases between them. CDR3 nucleotides: TGTGCCAGCAGCTTAGCGCACAGCACAGATACGCAGTATTTT. Protein: CASSLAHSTDTQYF.

This clonotype was counted ten times or more. The chain links TRBV29-1 to TRBJ2-2; possible D gene TRBD2, 5 bases. Trimming removed 7 bases from V and 0 bases from J, with 9 bases in between. CDR1 is SQVTM, CDR2 ANQGSEA, per germline. This CDR3 is built from 13 residues. The CDR3 spells CSASGTNTGELFF. CDR3 coding DNA: TGCAGCGCCAGCGGTACGAACACCGGGGAGCTGTTTTTT.

This clonotype was observed at least ten times. This chain connects TRBV19 to TRBJ2-3; D may be TRBD2 (6 bases). The germline V gene has CDR1 LNHDA and CDR2 SQIVND (reference sequence). The CDR3 covers 13 residues. With 10 bases removed from V and 2 bases from J, the gap between germline ends came to 13 bases. CDR3 in amino acids: CATGLAHTDTQYF. CDR3 coding DNA: TGTGCCACGGGGCTAGCGCACACAGATACGCAGTATTTT.

This clonotype was found many times. The V gene is TRBV29-1, the J gene TRBJ1-1, with 9 nucleotides matching TRBD1. This CDR3 spans 12 amino acids. Per germline, CDR1 SQVTM and CDR2 ANQGSEA. J gave up 5 bases and V 6 bases, and 4 bases lay outside the gene matches. DNA of the CDR3: TGCAGCGTGAGACAGGGGGATACTGAAGCTTTCTTT. It translates to CSVRQGDTEAFF. The full variable domain, with the rest looked up from reference TRBV29-1 and TRBJ1-1, is SAVISQKPSRDICQRGTSLTIQCQVDSQVTMMFWYRQQPGQSLTLIATANQGSEATYESGFVIDKFPISRPNLTFSTLTVSNMSPEDSSIYLCSVRQGDTEAFFGQGTRLTVV.

This clonotype appeared a few times. This chain uses TRBV29-1 with TRBJ1-1; possibly TRBD1 for D (5 bases). V gave up 8 bases and J gave up 1 base, with 17 bases separating them. The CDR3 loop spans 14 amino acids. Per germline, CDR1 SQVTM and CDR2 ANQGSEA. In DNA form, the CDR3 reads TGCAGCCCTGGGGCAGAACTAACGAACACTGAAGCTTTCTTT. Translation gives CSPGAELTNTEAFF.

This clonotype was seen at least ten times. The chain links TRBV18 to TRBJ1-1; the D is unclear. The V gene lost 3 bases and the J gene lost 0 bases, with 8 bases spanning the gap. CDR3 length equals 14 residues. Germline V gene lookup returns CDR1 KGHSH and CDR2 LQKENI. The CDR3 nucleotides read TGTGCCAGCTCACCCCCCAGCATGAACACTGAAGCTTTCTTT. Translated: CASSPPSMNTEAFF. The full variable domain, completed using reference TRBV18 and TRBJ1-1, is NAGVMQNPRHLVRRRGQEARLRCSPMKGHSHVYWYRQLPEEGLKFMVYLQKENIIDESGMPKERFSAEFPKEGPSILRIQQVVRGDSAAYFCASSPPSMNTEAFFGQGTRLTVV.

This clonotype was recorded at least ten times. The chain carries TRBV11-2 and TRBJ2-3; D ambiguous. Trimming took off 1 base at V and 2 bases at J, with 10 bases between the two ends. The CDR3 loop spans 15 amino acids. Germline CDR1 and CDR2: SGHAT and FQNNGV. CDR3 in DNA: TGTGCCAGCAGCTTAGGCGAGACCTACACAGATACGCAGTATTTT. As protein: CASSLGETYTDTQYF.

This clonotype came up many times. The chain carries TRBV7-2 and TRBJ1-4; D unclear. V was shortened by 5 bases and J by 8 bases, with 15 bases between the two germline ends. In germline, CDR1 is SGHTA, CDR2 FQGNSA. This CDR3 has 14 residues. CDR3 sequence reads: CASSTRLAGEKLFF. CDR3 DNA: TGTGCCAGCAGCACACGGCTAGCTGGCGAAAAACTGTTTTTT. The whole variable domain, filled in from reference TRBV7-2 and TRBJ1-4, reads GAGVSQSPSNKVTEKGKDVELRCDPISGHTALYWYRQSLGQGLEFLIYFQGNSAPDKSGLPSDRFSAERTGGSVSTLTIQRTQQEDSAVYLCASSTRLAGEKLFFGSGTQLSVL.

In its sample, this clonotype was seen many times. The chain links TRBV7-8 to TRBJ1-1, with 11 nucleotides matching TRBD1. The CDR3 extends over 17 amino acids. V dropped 2 bases and J dropped 5; count of bases not matched to a gene: 10. Per germline, CDR1 SGHVS and CDR2 FQNEAQ. CDR3 in DNA: TGTGCCAGCAGCTTAAATCGAAGAGGGACAGGGGGGACTGAAGCTTTCTTT. Translating it yields CASSLNRRGTGGTEAFF.

This clonotype was recorded many times. The rearrangement links TRBV20-1 to TRBJ2-1, with D possibly TRBD2 on 6 matching bases. Germline V gene sequence: CDR1 DFQATT, CDR2 SNEGSKA (reference sequence). Trimming stripped 0 bases from V and 0 bases from J, with 12 bases between. The CDR3 has 16 amino acids. This CDR3 reads CSARDPAGSSYNEQFF. DNA for the CDR3: TGCAGTGCTAGAGATCCGGCGGGAAGCTCCTACAATGAGCAGTTCTTC.

This clonotype was counted many times. The V gene is TRBV7-9, the J gene TRBJ2-3; no clear D. Germline V gives CDR1 SEHNR, CDR2 FQNEAQ (reference sequence). The CDR3 length is 15 residues. V gave up 4 bases and J gave up 5 bases, with 16 bases separating them. The CDR3 coding sequence is TGTGCCAGCAGCTACGACTTTGGGGTGGAAGATACGCAGTATTTT. Translation gives CASSYDFGVEDTQYF.